The clone carrying this T cell receptor beta chain was counted only a few times. Germline V gene lookup returns CDR1 MDHEN and CDR2 SYDVKM. V lost 6 bases, J lost 2 bases, and 7 bases stayed unmatched. This CDR3 has 15 amino acids. The data were taken from a study of T cells in Graves' hyperthyroidism and ophthalmopathy. What was amplified from RNA transcripts were TCR beta CDR3 regions. Initially, a first-round RT-PCR of the TCR CDR3 employed the HTBI primer set. TCRdb analysed the multiplex PCR reads with MiXCR anew, one entry per CDR3 protein. Here the sample spans about 620,000 distinct CDR3 sequences, about a sixth being singletons.

This TCR was recovered from a woman in her twenties or thirties with Graves' hyperthyroidism. The genes are TRBV28 and TRBJ1-5; 7 bases agree with TRBD1. The sequencing input was blood. This chain's CDR3 is CASSPGGFGNQPQHF. The CDR3 DNA reads TGTGCCAGCAGCCCAGGGGGGTTCGGCAATCAGCCCCAGCATTTT.